This paragraph covers one T cell receptor (beta chain) sequence. What it binds is not known. These data originate in a study of cytomegalovirus exposure and HLA in healthy donors. Study background: Within an early data release were 65 million to 90 million unique TCRs drawn from HLA-typed donors. Study findings and constraints: As a later analysis showed, a missense DCLRE1C variant was linked to trimming of TCR beta V- and J-genes. Usually a TCR sequence was rare, but some public TCRs were found in many donors. Investigators reported 150 to 200 TCR beta chains as tied to cytomegalovirus.

PCR used 60 Vbeta primers and 13 Jbeta primers. TCRdb's copy holds only in-frame clones and misses some; the assay was immunoSEQ multiplex PCR. The sample shows roughly 160,000 clones, over 70% of them seen only once. Trimming cost V 7 bases and J 8 bases; bases outside gene matches: 16. Germline V gives CDR1 ENHRY, CDR2 SYGVKD. This CDR3 is 15 amino acids long. This chain connects TRBV10-3 to TRBJ1-2; 7 bases align to TRBD1. The clonotype comes from a young man in good health and CMV-seropositive. Sequencing was carried out using PBMCs. In nucleotides, the CDR3 is TGTGCCATCACCAGGGACAGCCGGCTATTAGGAGGCTACACCTTC. Its protein product is CAITRDSRLLGGYTF.